Reported below is one T cell receptor beta chain. The CDR3 spans 13 residues. From germline, CDR1 is MNHEY and CDR2 SMNVEV (reference sequence). Trimming shortened V by 5 bases and J by 6 bases, and 10 bases separated the two germline ends. This specimen comes from a study of shared clonotypes between healthy human individuals. CD45RO-negative, CCR7-positively selected cells formed the naive CD8 fraction, excluding terminally differentiated effector memory CD45RA+ cells. Adult donors, all healthy and HIV-negative, had no recent acute infections or vaccinations. Measured with immunoSEQ multiplex PCR; TCRdb has only the in-frame clones, and not every one. The sample has about 2.1 million clones; around 95% are singletons.

The chain is built from TRBV27 and TRBJ2-2, with D uncertain. Sequencing used naive CD8+ T cells from PBMCs. The receptor was derived from a man aged 18 to 35 in good health. Some clones in this sample may be carry-over from other donors' samples. In nucleotides, the CDR3 is TGTGCCAGCAGTCTCATCTTTTCCGGGGAGCTGTTTTTT. This encodes CASSLIFSGELFF.